This T cell receptor beta chain was retrieved from a study of blood T cell repertoires in COVID-19. Across the study: Samples of COVID-19 (acute and convalescent) were obtained from the United States, Italy and Spain. In each case, the material was cDNA or gDNA derived from T cells, B-cell-depleted T cells, or PBMCs.

Repertoires were generated with immunoSEQ multiplex PCR, while TCRdb's copy carries only in-frame clones and drops some. The sample carries under 80,000 clones, 75% to 90% recorded once. The germline CDR1 and CDR2 sequences are MDHEN and SYDVKM. The ends were cut back, 2 bases at V and 7 bases at J, with 6 bases in the middle. CDR3 length: 12 residues. Sample: peripheral blood. The TCR sequence derives from a human donor in a cohort sampled during active COVID-19. This chain connects TRBV28 to TRBJ1-5, with D possibly TRBD1 on 6 matching bases. In DNA, the CDR3 is TGTGCCAGCAGTTTAACAGGGCAGCCCCAGCATTTT. Translation gives CASSLTGQPQHF. The full variable domain, in which reference TRBV28 and TRBJ1-5 provide the parts outside the CDR3, is DVKVTQSSRYLVKRTGEKVFLECVQDMDHENMFWYRQDPGLGLRLIYFSYDVKMKEKGDIPEGYSVSREKKERFSLILESASTNQTSMYLCASSLTGQPQHFGDGTRLSIL.